The text below deals with one TCR beta chain. Its antigen is undetermined. Addition of a universal primer site occurred through template switching, and cDNA carried unique molecular identifiers. One entry per CDR3 protein, called by TCRdb with MiXCR from the 5' RACE reads. The data hold about 470,000 distinct CDR3 sequences, with roughly 24% observed a single time. The data were taken from a study of identical twins. General study results and limits: For out-of-frame alpha sequences shared by twins, low generation probability was in excess. There was more out-of-frame TCR alpha sharing in monozygotic twins than models estimated.

CDR3 length: 16 residues. Germline V gives CDR1 SGHNT, CDR2 YENEEA. Losses at the gene ends were 5 bases for V and 0 bases for J; bases not matched to a gene: 9. This same sample was also part of a study on T cells expressing NK-cell markers. From that study: Seven HCMV-seropositive donors and one seronegative donor made up the eight sequenced donors.

What was sequenced was CD4+ T cells sorted from blood. This clonotype originated in a woman in her late teens or twenties in good health. The V gene is TRBV11-3, the J gene TRBJ2-7; 8 positions agree with TRBD1. CDR3 sequence reads: CASSPTGVRGSYEQYF. The CDR3 bases are TGTGCCAGCAGCCCGACAGGGGTAAGAGGCTCCTACGAGCAGTACTTC.